This T cell receptor (beta chain) was identified in a study of T-cell memory formation after mild COVID-19. Findings of the study overall: Contracting CD4+ clones lay largely in CM and EM, with CD8+ ones residing in EMRA.

The V gene's germline CDR1 is SGHTA and CDR2 FQGNSA. V lost 5 bases to trimming and J lost 1 base; unmatched junction nucleotides: 8. The CDR3 length is 16 residues. Worth noting for this clonotype: Its target is unknown.

TCRdb reprocessed the 5' RACE reads via MiXCR and lists one record per CDR3 protein. Here the sample spans 98,000 or so distinct CDR3 sequences, 18% being singletons. The rearrangement uses TRBV7-2 and TRBJ2-3; TRBD2 aligns across 8 bases. The sequence derives from a man younger than 35 who had mild COVID-19 (a few samples of this study predate the infection). Cell type and time point are not known. The sequencing input was PBMCs or a T cell subset sorted from them (not recorded which). The DNA for the CDR3 is TGTGCCAGCAGCCTCACTAGCGGCGCTGGCACAGATACGCAGTATTTT. Translated, it gives CASSLTSGAGTDTQYF.